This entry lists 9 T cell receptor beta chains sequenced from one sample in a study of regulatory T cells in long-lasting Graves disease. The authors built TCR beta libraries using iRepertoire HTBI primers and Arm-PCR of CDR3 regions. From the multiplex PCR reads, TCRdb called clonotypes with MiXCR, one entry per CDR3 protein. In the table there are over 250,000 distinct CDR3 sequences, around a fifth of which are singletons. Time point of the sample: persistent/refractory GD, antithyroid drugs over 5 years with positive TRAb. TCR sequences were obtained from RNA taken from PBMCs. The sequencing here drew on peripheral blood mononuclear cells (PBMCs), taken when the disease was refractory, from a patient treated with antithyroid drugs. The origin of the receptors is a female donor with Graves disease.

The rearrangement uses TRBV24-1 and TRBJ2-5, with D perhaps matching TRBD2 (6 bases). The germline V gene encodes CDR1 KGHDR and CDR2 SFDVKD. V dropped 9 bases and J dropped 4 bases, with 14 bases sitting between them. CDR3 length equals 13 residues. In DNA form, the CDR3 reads TGTGCCACCGCAGGAAAGGGAGGAGAGACCCAGTACTTC. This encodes CATAGKGGETQYF.

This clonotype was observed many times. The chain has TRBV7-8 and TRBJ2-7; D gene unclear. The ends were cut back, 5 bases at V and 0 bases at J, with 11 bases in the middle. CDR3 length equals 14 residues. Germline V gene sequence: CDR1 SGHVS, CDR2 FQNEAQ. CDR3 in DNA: TGTGCCAGCAGCCCCCTGCGCAGCTCCTACGAGCAGTACTTC. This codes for CASSPLRSSYEQYF.

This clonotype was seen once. The CDR3 DNA follows: TGCGCCAGCAGCTCGGAGGTTTCCACCGGGGAGCTGTTTTTT. It yields the protein CASSSEVSTGELFF. The chain links TRBV5-1 to TRBJ2-2; possible D gene TRBD2, 5 bases. There are 14 residues in the CDR3. Trimming took 3 bases from V and 4 from J, leaving 10 bases between them. CDR1 and CDR2 from the germline V gene are SGHRS and YFSETQ.

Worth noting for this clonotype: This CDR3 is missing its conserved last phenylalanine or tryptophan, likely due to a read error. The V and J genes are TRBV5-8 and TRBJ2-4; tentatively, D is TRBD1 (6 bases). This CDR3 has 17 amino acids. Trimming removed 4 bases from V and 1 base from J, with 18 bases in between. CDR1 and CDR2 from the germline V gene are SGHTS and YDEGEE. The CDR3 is CASSPGTLLFAKNIQYS. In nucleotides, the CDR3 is TGTGCCAGCAGCCCCGGGACACTACTCTTTGCCAAAAACATTCAGTACTCC.

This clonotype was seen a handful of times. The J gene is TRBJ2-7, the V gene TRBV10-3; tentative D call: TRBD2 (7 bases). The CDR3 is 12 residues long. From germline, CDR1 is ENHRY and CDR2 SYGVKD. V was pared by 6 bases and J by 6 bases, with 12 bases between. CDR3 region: CAIRGGAPEQYF. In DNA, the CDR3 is TGTGCCATCAGGGGGGGGGCGCCCGAGCAGTACTTC.

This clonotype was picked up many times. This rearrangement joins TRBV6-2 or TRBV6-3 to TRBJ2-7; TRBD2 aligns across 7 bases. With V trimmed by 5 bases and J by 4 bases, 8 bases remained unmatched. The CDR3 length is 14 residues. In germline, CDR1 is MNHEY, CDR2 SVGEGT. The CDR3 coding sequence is TGTGCCAGCAGTGATTACCTGGGAGGGTACGAGCAGTACTTC. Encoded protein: CASSDYLGGYEQYF.

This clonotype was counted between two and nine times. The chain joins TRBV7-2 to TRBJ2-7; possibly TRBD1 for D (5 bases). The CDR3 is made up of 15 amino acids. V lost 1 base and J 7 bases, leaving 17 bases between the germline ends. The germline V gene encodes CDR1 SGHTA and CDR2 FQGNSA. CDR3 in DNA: TGTGCCAGCAGCTTAGAAGGGGCATCCTCCGAGGAGCAGTACTTC. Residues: CASSLEGASSEEQYF. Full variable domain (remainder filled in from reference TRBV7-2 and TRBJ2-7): GAGVSQSPSNKVTEKGKDVELRCDPISGHTALYWYRQSLGQGLEFLIYFQGNSAPDKSGLPSDRFSAERTGGSVSTLTIQRTQQEDSAVYLCASSLEGASSEEQYFGPGTRLTVT.

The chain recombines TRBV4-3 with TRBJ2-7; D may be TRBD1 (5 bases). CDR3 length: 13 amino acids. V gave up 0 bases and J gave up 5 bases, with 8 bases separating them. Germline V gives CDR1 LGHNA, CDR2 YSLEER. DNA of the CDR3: TGCGCCAGCAGCCAAGATCTAGGGGACGAGCAGTACTTC. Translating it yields CASSQDLGDEQYF.

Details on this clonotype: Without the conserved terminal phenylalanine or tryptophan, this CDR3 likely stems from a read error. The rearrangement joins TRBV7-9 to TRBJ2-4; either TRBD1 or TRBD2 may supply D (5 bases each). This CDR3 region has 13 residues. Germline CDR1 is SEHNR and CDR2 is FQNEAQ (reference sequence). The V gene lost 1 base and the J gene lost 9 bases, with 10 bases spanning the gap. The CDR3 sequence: CASSLEGRSIQYL. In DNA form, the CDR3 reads TGTGCCAGCAGCTTAGAGGGGAGAAGCATTCAGTACCTC.